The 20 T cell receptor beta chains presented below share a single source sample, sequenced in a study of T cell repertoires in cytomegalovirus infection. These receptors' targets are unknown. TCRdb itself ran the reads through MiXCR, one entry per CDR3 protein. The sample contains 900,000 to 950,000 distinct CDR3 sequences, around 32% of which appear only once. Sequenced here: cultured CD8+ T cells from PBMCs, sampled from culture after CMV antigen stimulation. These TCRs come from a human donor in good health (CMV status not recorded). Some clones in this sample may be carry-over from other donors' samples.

The CDR3 loop reads CASSLIGSPLHF. The CDR3 DNA reads TGTGCCAGCAGTTTAATCGGTTCACCCCTCCACTTT. The chain has TRBV12-3 or TRBV12-4 and TRBJ1-6; unclear D gene. The V end was cut by 2 bases, the J end by 9 bases, with 5 bases between. The CDR3 runs to 12 residues.

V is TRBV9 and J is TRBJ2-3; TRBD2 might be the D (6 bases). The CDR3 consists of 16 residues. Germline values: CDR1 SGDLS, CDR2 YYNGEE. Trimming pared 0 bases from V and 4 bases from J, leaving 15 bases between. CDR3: CASSVEGVPGADTQYF. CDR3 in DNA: TGTGCCAGCAGCGTAGAAGGGGTTCCGGGGGCAGATACGCAGTATTTT.

The CDR3 DNA reads TGTGCCAGCAGCCCTCCTTTCTCCGGGACAGGAGTTGATGAGAGGTCTGGGGCCAACGTCCTGACTTTC. This sequence encodes CASSPPFSGTGVDERSGANVLTF. The rearrangement uses TRBV7-3 and TRBJ2-6; 8 positions match TRBD1. Germline CDR1 SGHTA, CDR2 FQGTGA. The CDR3 is 23 residues long. The V segment lost 5 bases and the J segment 1 base; nucleotides outside the gene matches: 25.

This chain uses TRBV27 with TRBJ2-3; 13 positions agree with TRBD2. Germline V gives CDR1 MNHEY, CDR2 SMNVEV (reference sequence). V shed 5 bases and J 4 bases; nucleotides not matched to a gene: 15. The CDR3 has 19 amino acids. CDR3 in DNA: TGTGCCAGCAGTCCATTCTCTATGTCAACTAGCGGGGGGGCAGATACGCAGTATTTT. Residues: CASSPFSMSTSGGADTQYF.

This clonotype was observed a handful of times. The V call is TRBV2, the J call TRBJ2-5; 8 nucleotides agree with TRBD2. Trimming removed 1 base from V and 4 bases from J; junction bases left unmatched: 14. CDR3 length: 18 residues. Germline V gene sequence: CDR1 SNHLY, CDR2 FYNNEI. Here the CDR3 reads CASSEGATLAARGETQYF. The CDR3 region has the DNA TGTGCCAGCAGTGAAGGGGCCACACTAGCGGCGAGGGGAGAGACCCAGTACTTC.

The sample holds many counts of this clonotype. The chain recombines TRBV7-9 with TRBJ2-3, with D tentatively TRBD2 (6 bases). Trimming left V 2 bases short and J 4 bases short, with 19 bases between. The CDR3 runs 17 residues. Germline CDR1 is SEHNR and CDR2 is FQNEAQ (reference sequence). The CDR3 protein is CASSLIPSGVWADTQYF. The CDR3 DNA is TGTGCCAGCAGCTTAATCCCATCGGGGGTATGGGCAGATACGCAGTATTTT.

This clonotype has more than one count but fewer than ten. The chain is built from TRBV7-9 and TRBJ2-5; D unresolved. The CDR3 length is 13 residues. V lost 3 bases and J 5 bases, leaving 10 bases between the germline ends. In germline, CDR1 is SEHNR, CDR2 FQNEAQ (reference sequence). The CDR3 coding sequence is TGTGCCAGCAGCTTCCGGGTCTTGGAGACCCAGTACTTC. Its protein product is CASSFRVLETQYF. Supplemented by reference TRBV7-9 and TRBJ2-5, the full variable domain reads DTGVSQNPRHKITKRGQNVTFRCDPISEHNRLYWYRQTLGQGPEFLTYFQNEAQLEKSRLLSDRFSAERPKGSFSTLEIQRTEQGDSAMYLCASSFRVLETQYFGPGTRLLVL.

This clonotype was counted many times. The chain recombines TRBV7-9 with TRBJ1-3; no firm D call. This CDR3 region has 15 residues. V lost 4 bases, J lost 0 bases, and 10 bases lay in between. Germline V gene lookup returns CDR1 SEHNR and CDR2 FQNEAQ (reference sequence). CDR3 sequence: CASSSVRDSGNTIYF. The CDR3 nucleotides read TGTGCCAGCAGCTCCGTCCGGGACTCTGGAAACACCATATATTTT.

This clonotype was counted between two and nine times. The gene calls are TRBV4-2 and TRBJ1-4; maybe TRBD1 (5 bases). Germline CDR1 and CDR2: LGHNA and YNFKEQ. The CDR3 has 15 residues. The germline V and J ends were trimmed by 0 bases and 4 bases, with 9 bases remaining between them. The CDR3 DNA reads TGTGCCAGCAGCCAAGAGGGGGGTTATAATGAAAAACTGTTTTTT. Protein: CASSQEGGYNEKLFF.

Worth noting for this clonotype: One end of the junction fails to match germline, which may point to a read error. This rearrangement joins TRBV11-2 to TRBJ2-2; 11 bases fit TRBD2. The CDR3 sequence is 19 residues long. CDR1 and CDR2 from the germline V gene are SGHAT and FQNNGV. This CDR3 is CASRLAALAGGPNTGELFF. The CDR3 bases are TGTGCCAGCAGATTAGCCGCCCTAGCGGGGGGTCCTAACACCGGGGAGCTGTTTTTT. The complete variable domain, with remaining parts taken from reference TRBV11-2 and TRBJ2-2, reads EAGVAQSPRYKIIEKRQSVAFWCNPISGHATLYWYQQILGQGPKLLIQFQNNGVVDDSQLPKDRFSAERLKGVDSTLKIQPAKLEDSAVYLCASRLAALAGGPNTGELFFGEGSRLTVL.

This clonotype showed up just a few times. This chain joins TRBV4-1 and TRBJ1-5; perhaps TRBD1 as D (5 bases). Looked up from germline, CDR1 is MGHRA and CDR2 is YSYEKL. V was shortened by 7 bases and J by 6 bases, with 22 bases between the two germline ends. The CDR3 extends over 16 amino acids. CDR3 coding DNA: TGCGCCAGCAATTACGGGGGAGCCTTCATGGGTCAGCCCCAGCATTTT. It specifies CASNYGGAFMGQPQHF.

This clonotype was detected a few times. CDR3 in amino acids: CASSQKALEGALNTEAFF. The CDR3 nucleotides read TGCGCCAGCAGCCAGAAGGCACTCGAGGGGGCCTTGAACACTGAAGCTTTCTTT. The rearrangement links TRBV4-3 to TRBJ1-1, with 7 bases matching TRBD1. CDR1 is LGHNA and CDR2 is YSLEER in the germline V gene. This CDR3 has 18 amino acids. The V gene end was trimmed by 3 bases and the J gene end by 0 bases; junction bases not matched to a gene: 13.

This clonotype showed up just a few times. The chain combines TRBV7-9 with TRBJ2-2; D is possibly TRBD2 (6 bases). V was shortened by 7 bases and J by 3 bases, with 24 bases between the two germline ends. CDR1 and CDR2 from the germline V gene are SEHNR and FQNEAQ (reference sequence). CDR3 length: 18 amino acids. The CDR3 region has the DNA TGTGCCAGCACCTCGAGGGGCCGGGCGGGGCTGGACACCGGGGAGCTGTTTTTT. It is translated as CASTSRGRAGLDTGELFF.

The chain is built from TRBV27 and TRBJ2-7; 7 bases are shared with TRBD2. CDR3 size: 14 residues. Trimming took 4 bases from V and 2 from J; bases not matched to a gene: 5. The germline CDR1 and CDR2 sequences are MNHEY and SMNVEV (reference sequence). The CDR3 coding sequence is TGTGCCAGCAGTTCACGGGGACTAACCTACGAGCAGTACTTC. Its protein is CASSSRGLTYEQYF.

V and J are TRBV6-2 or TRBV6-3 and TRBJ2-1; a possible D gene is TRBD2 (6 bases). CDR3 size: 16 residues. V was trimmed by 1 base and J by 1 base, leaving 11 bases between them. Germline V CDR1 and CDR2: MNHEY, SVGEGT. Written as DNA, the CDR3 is TGTGCCAGCAGTTACTTCCGGGACTCATCCTACAATGAGCAGTTCTTC. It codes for CASSYFRDSSYNEQFF.

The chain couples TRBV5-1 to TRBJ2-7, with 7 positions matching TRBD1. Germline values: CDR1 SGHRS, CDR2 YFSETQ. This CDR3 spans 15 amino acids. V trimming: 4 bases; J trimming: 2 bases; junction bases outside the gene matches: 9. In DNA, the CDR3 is TGCGCCAGCAGCGGGCAGGGACAGAGGACCTACGAGCAGTACTTC. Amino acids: CASSGQGQRTYEQYF.

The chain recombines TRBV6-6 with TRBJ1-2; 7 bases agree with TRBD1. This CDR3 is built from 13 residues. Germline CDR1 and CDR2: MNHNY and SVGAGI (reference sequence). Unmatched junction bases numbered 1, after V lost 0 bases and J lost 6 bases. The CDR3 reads CASSYSTGNGYTF. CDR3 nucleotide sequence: TGTGCCAGCAGTTACTCGACAGGGAATGGCTACACCTTC.

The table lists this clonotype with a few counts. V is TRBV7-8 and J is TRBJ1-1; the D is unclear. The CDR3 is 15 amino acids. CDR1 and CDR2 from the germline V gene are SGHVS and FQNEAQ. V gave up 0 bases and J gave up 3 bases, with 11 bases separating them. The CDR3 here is CASSLATQWYTEAFF. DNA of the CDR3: TGTGCCAGCAGCTTAGCGACCCAATGGTACACTGAAGCTTTCTTT.

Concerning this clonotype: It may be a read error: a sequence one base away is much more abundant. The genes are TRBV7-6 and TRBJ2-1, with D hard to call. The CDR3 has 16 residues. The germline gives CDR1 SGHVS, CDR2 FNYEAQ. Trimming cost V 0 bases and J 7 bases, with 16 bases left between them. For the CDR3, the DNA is TGTGCCAGCAGCTTAGCTCATGAGGCTCCTGGGAATGAGCAGTTCTTC. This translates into CASSLAHEAPGNEQFF. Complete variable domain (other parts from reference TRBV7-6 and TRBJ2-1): GAGVSQSPRYKVTKRGQDVALRCDPISGHVSLYWYRQALGQGPEFLTYFNYEAQQDKSGLPNDRFSAERPEGSISTLTIQRTEQRDSAMYRCASSLAHEAPGNEQFFGPGTRLTVL.

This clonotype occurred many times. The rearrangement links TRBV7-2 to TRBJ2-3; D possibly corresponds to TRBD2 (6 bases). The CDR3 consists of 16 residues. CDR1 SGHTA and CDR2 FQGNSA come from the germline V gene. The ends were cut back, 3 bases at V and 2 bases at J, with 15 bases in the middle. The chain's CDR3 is CASSFLLAQPTDTQYF. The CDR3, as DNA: TGTGCCAGCAGCTTCCTACTAGCACAACCCACAGATACGCAGTATTTT.